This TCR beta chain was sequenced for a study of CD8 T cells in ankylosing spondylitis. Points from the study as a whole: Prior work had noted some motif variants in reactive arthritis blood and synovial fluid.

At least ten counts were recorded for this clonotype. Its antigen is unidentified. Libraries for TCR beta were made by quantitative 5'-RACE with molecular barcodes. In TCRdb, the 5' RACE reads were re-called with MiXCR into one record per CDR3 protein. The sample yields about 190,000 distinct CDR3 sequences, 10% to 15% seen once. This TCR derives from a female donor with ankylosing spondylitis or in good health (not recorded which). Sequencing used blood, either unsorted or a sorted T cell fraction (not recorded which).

CDR3 sequence reads: CASSLKGDYGAASPEQYF. In DNA form, the CDR3 reads TGTGCCAGCAGTTTAAAAGGGGATTACGGGGCGGCCTCCCCCGAGCAGTACTTC. This rearrangement joins TRBV27 to TRBJ2-7; D is tentatively TRBD1 or TRBD2 (5 bases each). The CDR3 contains 18 residues. Trimming shortened V by 2 bases and J by 6 bases, and 26 bases separated the two germline ends. Germline assignment: CDR1 MNHEY and CDR2 SMNVEV (reference sequence).